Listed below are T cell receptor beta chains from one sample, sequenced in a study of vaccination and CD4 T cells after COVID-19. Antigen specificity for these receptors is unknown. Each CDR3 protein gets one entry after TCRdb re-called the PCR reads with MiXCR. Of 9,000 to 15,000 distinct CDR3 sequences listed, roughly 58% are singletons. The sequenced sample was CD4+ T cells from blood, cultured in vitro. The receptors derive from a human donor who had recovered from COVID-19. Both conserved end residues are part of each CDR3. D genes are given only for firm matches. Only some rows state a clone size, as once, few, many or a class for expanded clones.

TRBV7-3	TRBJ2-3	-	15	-	CASSRGPPSTDTQYF	TGTGCCAGCAGCCGGGGACCGCCTAGCACAGATACGCAGTATTTT
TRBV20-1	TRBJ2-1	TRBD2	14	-	CSAIPTSGYNEQFF	TGCAGTGCTATACCGACTAGCGGGTACAATGAGCAGTTCTTC
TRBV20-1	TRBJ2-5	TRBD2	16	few	CSARDAGVAVSETQYF	TGCAGTGCTAGAGATGCGGGAGTGGCTGTTAGCGAGACCCAGTACTTC
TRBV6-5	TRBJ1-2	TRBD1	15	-	CASSYSGTGNYGYTF	TGTGCCAGCAGTTACTCCGGGACAGGGAACTATGGCTACACCTTC
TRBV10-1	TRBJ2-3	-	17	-	CASSESGSSPFTDTQYF	TGCGCCAGCAGTGAGTCGGGCAGCTCACCGTTCACAGATACGCAGTATTTT
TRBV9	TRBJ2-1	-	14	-	CASSVVSMGNEQFF	TGTGCCAGCAGCGTAGTTTCGATGGGCAATGAGCAGTTCTTC
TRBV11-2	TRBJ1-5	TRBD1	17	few	CASSLDGSGGVNQPQHF	TGTGCCAGCAGCTTAGATGGGTCAGGGGGCGTCAATCAGCCCCAGCATTTT
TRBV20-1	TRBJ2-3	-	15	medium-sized	CSAYPTASSTDTQYF	TGCAGTGCTTACCCGACAGCCTCTAGCACAGATACGCAGTATTTT
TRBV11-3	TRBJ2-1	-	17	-	CASSLASGSADYNEQFF	TGTGCCAGCAGCTTAGCGTCCGGCAGCGCGGACTACAATGAGCAGTTCTTC
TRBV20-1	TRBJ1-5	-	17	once	CSASSRDGENVNQPQHF	TGCAGTGCTTCCTCAAGGGACGGAGAAAACGTCAATCAGCCCCAGCATTTT
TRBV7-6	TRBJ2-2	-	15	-	CASSPWLTNTGELFF	TGTGCCAGCAGCCCTTGGCTGACGAACACCGGGGAGCTGTTTTTT
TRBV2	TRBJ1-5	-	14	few	CASSVGSREKPQHF	TGTGCCAGCAGTGTCGGGAGCAGGGAGAAGCCCCAGCATTTT
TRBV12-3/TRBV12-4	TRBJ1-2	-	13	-	CASSRGTSYGYTF	TGTGCCAGCAGCCGCGGGACTTCCTATGGCTACACCTTC
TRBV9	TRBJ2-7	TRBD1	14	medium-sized	CASSPRTGAWEQYF	TGTGCCAGCAGCCCGCGGACAGGGGCGTGGGAGCAGTACTTC
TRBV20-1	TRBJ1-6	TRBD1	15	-	CSARATGEGNSPLHF	TGCAGTGCTAGAGCGACAGGGGAGGGTAATTCACCCCTCCACTTT
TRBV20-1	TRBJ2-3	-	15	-	CSATLLGPNTDTQYF	TGCAGTGCTACCCTACTCGGACCCAACACAGATACGCAGTATTTT
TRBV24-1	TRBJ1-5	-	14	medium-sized	CATSRGDRGWPQHF	TGTGCCACCAGTAGGGGGGATAGAGGGTGGCCCCAGCATTTT
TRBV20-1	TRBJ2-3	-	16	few	CSASNRAVIVTDTQYF	TGCAGTGCTTCAAACAGGGCTGTGATAGTTACAGATACGCAGTATTTT
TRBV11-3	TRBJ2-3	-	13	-	CASSLSGADTQYF	TGTGCCAGCAGCTTATCGGGGGCGGATACGCAGTATTTT
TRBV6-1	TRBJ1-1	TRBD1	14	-	CASSRTGEGAEAFF	TGTGCCAGCAGTCGGACAGGGGAAGGGGCCGAAGCTTTCTTT
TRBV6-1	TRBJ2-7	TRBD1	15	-	CASRDLGTVSYEQYF	TGTGCCAGCAGGGACCTCGGGACAGTCTCCTACGAGCAGTACTTC
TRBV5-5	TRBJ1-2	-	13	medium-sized	CASSPRGADGYTF	TGTGCCAGCAGCCCCAGGGGAGCGGATGGCTACACCTTC
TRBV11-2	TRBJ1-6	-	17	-	CASSLLFTGLAGSPLHF	TGTGCCAGCAGCTTACTATTTACGGGCCTCGCGGGATCACCCCTCCACTTT
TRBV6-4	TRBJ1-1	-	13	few	CASSQRGNTEAFF	TGTGCCAGCAGTCAGAGAGGGAACACTGAAGCTTTCTTT
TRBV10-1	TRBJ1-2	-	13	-	CASSETPVYGYTF	TGCGCCAGCAGTGAGACCCCAGTCTATGGCTACACCTTC
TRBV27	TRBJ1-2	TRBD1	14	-	CASSKPGTGAGYTF	TGTGCCAGCAGTAAACCGGGGACAGGGGCAGGCTACACCTTC
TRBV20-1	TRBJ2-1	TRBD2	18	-	CSASGLPGLAGGPDEQFF	TGCAGTGCTAGTGGGTTACCGGGACTAGCGGGAGGGCCGGATGAGCAGTTCTTC
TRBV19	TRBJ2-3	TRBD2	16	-	CASIPTGRGGTDTQYF	TGTGCCAGTATTCCTACCGGGCGGGGGGGTACAGATACGCAGTATTTT
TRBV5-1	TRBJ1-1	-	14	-	CASSLDPEDTEAFF	TGCGCCAGCAGCTTGGACCCGGAGGACACTGAAGCTTTCTTT
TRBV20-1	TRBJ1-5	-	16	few	CSARGEGNGSNQPQHF	TGCAGTGCTAGAGGGGAAGGGAACGGAAGCAATCAGCCCCAGCATTTT